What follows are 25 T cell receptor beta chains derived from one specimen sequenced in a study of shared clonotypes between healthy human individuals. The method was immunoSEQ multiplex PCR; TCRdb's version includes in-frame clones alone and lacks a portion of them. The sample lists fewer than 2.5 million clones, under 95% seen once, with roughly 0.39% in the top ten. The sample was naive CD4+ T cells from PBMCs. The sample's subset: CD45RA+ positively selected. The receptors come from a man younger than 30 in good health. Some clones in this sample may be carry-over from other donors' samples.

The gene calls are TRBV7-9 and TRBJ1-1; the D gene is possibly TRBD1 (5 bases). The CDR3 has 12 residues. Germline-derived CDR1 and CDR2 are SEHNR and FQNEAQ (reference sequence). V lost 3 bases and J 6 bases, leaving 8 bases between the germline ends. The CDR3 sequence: CASSFVTAEAFF. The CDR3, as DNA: TGTGCCAGCAGCTTCGTGACAGCTGAAGCTTTCTTT.

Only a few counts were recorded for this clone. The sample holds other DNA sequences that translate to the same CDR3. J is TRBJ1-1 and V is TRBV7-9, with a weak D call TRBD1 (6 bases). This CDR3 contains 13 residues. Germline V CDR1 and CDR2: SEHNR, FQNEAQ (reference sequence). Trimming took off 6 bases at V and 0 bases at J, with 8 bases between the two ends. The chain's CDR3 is CASSGQLNTEAFF. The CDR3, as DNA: TGTGCCAGCAGTGGACAGTTGAACACTGAAGCTTTCTTT.

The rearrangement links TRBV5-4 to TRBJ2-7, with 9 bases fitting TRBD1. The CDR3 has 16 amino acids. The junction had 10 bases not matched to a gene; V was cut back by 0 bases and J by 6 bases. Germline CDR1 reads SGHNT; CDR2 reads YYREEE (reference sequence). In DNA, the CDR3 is TGTGCCAGCAGCTTGGGCGGTGGGACAGGGTTTCTCGAGCAGTACTTC. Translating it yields CASSLGGGTGFLEQYF.

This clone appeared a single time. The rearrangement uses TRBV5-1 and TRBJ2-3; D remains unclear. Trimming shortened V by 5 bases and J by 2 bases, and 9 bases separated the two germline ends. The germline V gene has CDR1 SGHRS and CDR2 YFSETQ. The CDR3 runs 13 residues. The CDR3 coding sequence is TGCGCCAGCAGGCTGGTAGTCACAGATACGCAGTATTTT. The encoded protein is CASRLVVTDTQYF.

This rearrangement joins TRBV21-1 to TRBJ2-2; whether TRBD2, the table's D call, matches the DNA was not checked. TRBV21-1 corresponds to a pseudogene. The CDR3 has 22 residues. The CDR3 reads CASSNRREAGTSGRVATGELFF. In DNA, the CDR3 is TGTGCCAGCAGCAACCGTCGAGAAGCCGGGACTAGCGGGAGGGTGGCCACCGGGGAGCTGTTTTTT.

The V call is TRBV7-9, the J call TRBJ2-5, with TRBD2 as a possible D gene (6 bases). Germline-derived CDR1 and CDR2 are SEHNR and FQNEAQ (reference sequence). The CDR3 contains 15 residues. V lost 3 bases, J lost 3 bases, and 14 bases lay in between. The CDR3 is CASSFNSGGEETQYF. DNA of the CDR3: TGTGCCAGCAGCTTTAATAGCGGAGGGGAAGAGACCCAGTACTTC.

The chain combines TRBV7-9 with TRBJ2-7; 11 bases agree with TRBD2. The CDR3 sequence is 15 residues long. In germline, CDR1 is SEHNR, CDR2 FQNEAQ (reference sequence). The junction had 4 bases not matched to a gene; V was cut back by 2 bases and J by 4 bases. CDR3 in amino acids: CASSLLAGGIYEQYF. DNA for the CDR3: TGTGCCAGCAGCTTATTAGCGGGAGGGATTTACGAGCAGTACTTC.

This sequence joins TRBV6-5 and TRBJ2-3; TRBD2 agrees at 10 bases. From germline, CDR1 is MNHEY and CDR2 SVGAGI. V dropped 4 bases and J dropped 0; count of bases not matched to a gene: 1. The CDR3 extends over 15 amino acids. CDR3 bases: TGTGCCAGCAGTTGGACTAGCGGAAGCACAGATACGCAGTATTTT. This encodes CASSWTSGSTDTQYF.

For the CDR3, the DNA is TGCGCCAGCAGCCAAGATCTGGGGGCGCGTAATGAAAAACTGTTTTTT. The encoded protein is CASSQDLGARNEKLFF. V usage is TRBV4-3 and J usage is TRBJ1-4; D may be TRBD1 (6 bases). The germline V gene has CDR1 LGHNA and CDR2 YSLEER. V was pared by 0 bases and J by 4 bases, with 12 bases between. This CDR3 is 16 amino acids long.

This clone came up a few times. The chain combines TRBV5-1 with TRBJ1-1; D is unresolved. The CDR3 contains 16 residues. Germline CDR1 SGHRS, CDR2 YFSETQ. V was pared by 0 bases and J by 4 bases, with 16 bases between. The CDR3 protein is CASSLALVGPPTEAFF. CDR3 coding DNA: TGCGCCAGCAGCTTGGCCCTTGTGGGCCCACCCACTGAAGCTTTCTTT.

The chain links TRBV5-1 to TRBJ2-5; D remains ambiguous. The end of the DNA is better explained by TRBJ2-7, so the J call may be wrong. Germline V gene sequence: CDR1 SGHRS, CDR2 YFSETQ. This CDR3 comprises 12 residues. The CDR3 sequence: CASRPGDYEQYF. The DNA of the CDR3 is TGCGCCAGCAGGCCGGGCGACTACGAGCAGTACTTC.

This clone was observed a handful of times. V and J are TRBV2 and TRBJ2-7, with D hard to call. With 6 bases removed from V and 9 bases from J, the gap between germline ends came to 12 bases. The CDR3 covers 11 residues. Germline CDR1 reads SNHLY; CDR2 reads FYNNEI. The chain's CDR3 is CASREPGGQYF. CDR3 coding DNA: TGTGCCAGCAGAGAACCCGGCGGGCAGTACTTC.

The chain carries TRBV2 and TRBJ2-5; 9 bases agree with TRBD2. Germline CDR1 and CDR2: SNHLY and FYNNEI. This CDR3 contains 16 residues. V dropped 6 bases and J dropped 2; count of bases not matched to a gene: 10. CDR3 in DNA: TGTGCCAGCAGCGGTGTGGAGCTAGCGGGGCAAGAGACCCAGTACTTC. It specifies CASSGVELAGQETQYF.

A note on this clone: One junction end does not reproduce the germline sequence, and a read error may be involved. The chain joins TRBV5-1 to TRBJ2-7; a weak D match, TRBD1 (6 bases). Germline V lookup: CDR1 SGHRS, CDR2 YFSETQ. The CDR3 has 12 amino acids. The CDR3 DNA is TGCGCCAGCAGCTCGTTCCAGGGGTGGAAGTGCTTC. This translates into CASSSFQGWKCF.

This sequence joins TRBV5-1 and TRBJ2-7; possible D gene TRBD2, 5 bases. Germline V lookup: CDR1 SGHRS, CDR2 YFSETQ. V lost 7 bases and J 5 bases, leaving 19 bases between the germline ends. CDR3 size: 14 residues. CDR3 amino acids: CASCRGSLIDEQYF. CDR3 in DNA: TGCGCCAGCTGTCGGGGTTCCCTTATCGACGAGCAGTACTTC.

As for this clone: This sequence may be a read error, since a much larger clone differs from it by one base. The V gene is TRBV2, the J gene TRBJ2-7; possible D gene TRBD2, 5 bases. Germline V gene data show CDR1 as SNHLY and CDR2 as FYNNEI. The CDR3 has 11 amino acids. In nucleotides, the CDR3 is TGTGCCAGCCGCCAGCGGTACGGGCAGTACTTC. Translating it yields CASRQRYGQYF.

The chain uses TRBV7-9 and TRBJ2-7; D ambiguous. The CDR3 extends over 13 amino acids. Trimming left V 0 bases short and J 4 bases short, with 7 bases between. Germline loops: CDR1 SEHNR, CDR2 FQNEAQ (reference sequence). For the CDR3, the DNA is TGTGCCAGCAGCTTAGCGCTCGGGTACGAGCAGTACTTC. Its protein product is CASSLALGYEQYF.

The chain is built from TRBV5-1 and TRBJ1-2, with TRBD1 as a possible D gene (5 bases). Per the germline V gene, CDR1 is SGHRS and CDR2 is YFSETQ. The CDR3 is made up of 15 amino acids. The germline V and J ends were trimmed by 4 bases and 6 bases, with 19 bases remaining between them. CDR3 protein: CASSPRQLPGNGYTF. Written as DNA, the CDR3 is TGCGCCAGCAGCCCGAGACAGTTACCAGGGAATGGCTACACCTTC.

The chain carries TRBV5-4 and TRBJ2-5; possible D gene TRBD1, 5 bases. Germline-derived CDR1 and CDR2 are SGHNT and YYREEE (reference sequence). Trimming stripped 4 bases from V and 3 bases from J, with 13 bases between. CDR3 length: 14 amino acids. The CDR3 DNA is TGTGCCAGCAGCGGTAAGACAGCCGAAGAGACCCAGTACTTC. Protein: CASSGKTAEETQYF.

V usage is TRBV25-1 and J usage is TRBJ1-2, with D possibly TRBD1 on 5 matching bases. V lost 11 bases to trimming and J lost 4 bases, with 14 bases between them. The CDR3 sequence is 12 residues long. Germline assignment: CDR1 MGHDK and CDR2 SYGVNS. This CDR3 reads CAHVGAGYGYTF. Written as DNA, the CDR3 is TGTGCCCACGTAGGGGCCGGCTATGGCTACACCTTC.

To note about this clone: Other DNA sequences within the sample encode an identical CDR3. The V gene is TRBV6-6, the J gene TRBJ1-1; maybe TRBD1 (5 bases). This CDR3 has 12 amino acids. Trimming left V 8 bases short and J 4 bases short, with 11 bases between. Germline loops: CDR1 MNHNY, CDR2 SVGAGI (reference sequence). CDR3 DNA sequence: TGTGCCAGCGCCGGGGGAGGCACTGAAGCTTTCTTT. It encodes CASAGGGTEAFF.

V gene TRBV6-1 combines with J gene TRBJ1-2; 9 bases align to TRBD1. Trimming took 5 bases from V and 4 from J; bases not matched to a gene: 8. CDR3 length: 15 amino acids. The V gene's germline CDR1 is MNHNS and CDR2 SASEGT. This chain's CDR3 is CASSSPGQGFYGYTF. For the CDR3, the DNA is TGTGCCAGCAGTTCACCGGGACAGGGCTTCTATGGCTACACCTTC.

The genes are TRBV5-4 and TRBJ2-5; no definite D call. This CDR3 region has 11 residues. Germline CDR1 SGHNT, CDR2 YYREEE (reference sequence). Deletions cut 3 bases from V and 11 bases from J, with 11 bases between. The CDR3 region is CASSSGRLQYF. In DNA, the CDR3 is TGTGCCAGCAGCTCGGGCCGCTTGCAGTACTTC.

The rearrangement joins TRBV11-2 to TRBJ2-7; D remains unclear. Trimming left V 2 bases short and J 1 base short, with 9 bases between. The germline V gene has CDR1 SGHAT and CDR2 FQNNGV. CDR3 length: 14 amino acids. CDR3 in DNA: TGTGCCAGCAGCTTACGTTCCTTTTCCTACGAGCAGTACTTC. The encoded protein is CASSLRSFSYEQYF.

CDR3 bases: TGTGCCAGCAGCTTGGGGGGCCGCGGGACGGAGCTGTTTTTT. Protein: CASSLGGRGTELFF. V and J are TRBV5-4 and TRBJ2-2, with a tentative D call TRBD2 (6 bases). CDR3 size: 14 residues. The germline CDR1 and CDR2 sequences are SGHNT and YYREEE (reference sequence). The V end lost 0 bases, the J end lost 10 bases, and 13 bases lay between the germline ends.